These T cell receptor beta chains were read from a single sample in a study of T cell responses to AZD1222 COVID-19 vaccine. Assay: immunoSEQ multiplex PCR; the TCRdb copy retains only in-frame clones and omits some. Here the sample spans 150,000 or so clones, roughly nine tenths being singletons. Sequences were derived from peripheral blood, sampled on day 0 of AZD1222 vaccination. The source is an adult in good health. The CDR3 runs from the conserved cysteine through the conserved F or W. Each record gives: D gene, J gene, V gene, clone size, CDR3 DNA, CDR3 protein. The D gene is left open where the match is weak. A clone size is listed for some rows: how often the clone was seen (once, few, many), or a class if it is expanded.

d_call: NA; j_call: TRBJ1-2; v_call: TRBV19; clone_size: NA; cdr3_nt: TGTGCCAGTAGTAAGAGGAGGGCGGGTGGCTACACCTTC; cdr3_aa: CASSKRRAGGYTF
d_call: TRBD2; j_call: TRBJ2-5; v_call: TRBV10-1; clone_size: NA; cdr3_nt: TGCGCCAGCAGTGCGGGAGGCAAGGGGGAGACCCAGTACTTC; cdr3_aa: CASSAGGKGETQYF
d_call: NA; j_call: TRBJ1-2; v_call: TRBV28; clone_size: NA; cdr3_nt: TGTGCCAGCAGTCAACAGGGTGGCTACACCTTC; cdr3_aa: CASSQQGGYTF
d_call: TRBD2; j_call: TRBJ2-3; v_call: TRBV13; clone_size: NA; cdr3_nt: TGTGCCAGCAGCATACCCCTGGGACTAGCGGGAAAGAATACGCAGTATTTT; cdr3_aa: CASSIPLGLAGKNTQYF
d_call: NA; j_call: TRBJ2-2; v_call: TRBV3-1/TRBV3-2; clone_size: NA; cdr3_nt: TGTGCCAGCAGCCAAGTTGAATGGGGGCCCTCGGGCGGGGAGCTGTTTTTT; cdr3_aa: CASSQVEWGPSGGELFF
d_call: TRBD1; j_call: TRBJ1-6; v_call: TRBV19; clone_size: NA; cdr3_nt: TGTGCCAGTAGGCGGACAGGAGGCTTGTATAATTCACCCCTCCACTTT; cdr3_aa: CASRRTGGLYNSPLHF
d_call: NA; j_call: TRBJ1-2; v_call: TRBV19; clone_size: NA; cdr3_nt: TGTGCCAGTAGTATCCTATCTTCGCTTGGAGGAGGCTACACCTTC; cdr3_aa: CASSILSSLGGGYTF
d_call: NA; j_call: TRBJ1-5; v_call: TRBV29-1; clone_size: NA; cdr3_nt: TGCAGCGTACGTGGGGGGGCGGATCAGCCCCAGCATTTT; cdr3_aa: CSVRGGADQPQHF
d_call: TRBD2; j_call: TRBJ2-5; v_call: TRBV18; clone_size: few; cdr3_nt: TGTGCCAGCTCACCACGGCGGGGGAAAGGGGAGACCCAGTACTTC; cdr3_aa: CASSPRRGKGETQYF
d_call: NA; j_call: TRBJ2-3; v_call: TRBV5-5; clone_size: NA; cdr3_nt: TGTGCCACCCATGCCGGGGGGCAGGCAGATACGCAGTATTTT; cdr3_aa: CATHAGGQADTQYF
d_call: NA; j_call: TRBJ1-3; v_call: TRBV28; clone_size: few; cdr3_nt: TGTGCCAGCAGCCGAACAGTACCCGGAAACACCATATATTTT; cdr3_aa: CASSRTVPGNTIYF
d_call: NA; j_call: TRBJ1-2; v_call: TRBV2; clone_size: once; cdr3_nt: TGTGCCAGCAGTGACACCGCCCTTGGCTACACCTTC; cdr3_aa: CASSDTALGYTF
d_call: NA; j_call: TRBJ1-2; v_call: TRBV5-1; clone_size: NA; cdr3_nt: TGCGCCAGCAGCTTGGGCAGGGGAAGATATGGCTACACCTTC; cdr3_aa: CASSLGRGRYGYTF
d_call: TRBD1; j_call: TRBJ2-1; v_call: TRBV6-2/TRBV6-3; clone_size: NA; cdr3_nt: TGTGCCAGCAGCCGAGACAGGGCTGGGCAGTTCTTC; cdr3_aa: CASSRDRAGQFF
d_call: TRBD2; j_call: TRBJ2-5; v_call: TRBV29-1; clone_size: NA; cdr3_nt: TGCAGCGTCGGGGGGGAGACCCAGTACTTC; cdr3_aa: CSVGGETQYF
d_call: TRBD1; j_call: TRBJ1-2; v_call: TRBV11-2; clone_size: NA; cdr3_nt: TGTGCCAGCAGCTTGGCAGGGGGCGTGGGGGGCTACACCTTC; cdr3_aa: CASSLAGGVGGYTF
d_call: NA; j_call: TRBJ2-1; v_call: TRBV5-1; clone_size: NA; cdr3_nt: TGCGCCAGCAGCTTGGCTAGGGCGGGATTCTCCTACAATGAGCAGTTCTTC; cdr3_aa: CASSLARAGFSYNEQFF
d_call: TRBD1; j_call: TRBJ2-7; v_call: TRBV5-1; clone_size: few; cdr3_nt: TGCGCCAGCAGCCCCTGGGTTGGCGCGGGACAGGGCCCTTCCTACGAGCAGTACTTC; cdr3_aa: CASSPWVGAGQGPSYEQYF
d_call: TRBD1; j_call: TRBJ2-7; v_call: TRBV7-2; clone_size: once; cdr3_nt: TGTGCCAGCAGCCCGATGGACAGGCTCTACGAGCAGTACTTC; cdr3_aa: CASSPMDRLYEQYF
d_call: TRBD2; j_call: TRBJ2-1; v_call: TRBV19; clone_size: once; cdr3_nt: TGTGCCAGTAGCCGGACTAGCGGGACGCGATTGAATGAGCAGTTCTTC; cdr3_aa: CASSRTSGTRLNEQFF
d_call: TRBD2; j_call: TRBJ2-1; v_call: TRBV28; clone_size: NA; cdr3_nt: TGTGCCAGCAGACTAGCGGGACCCTACAATGAGCAGTTCTTC; cdr3_aa: CASRLAGPYNEQFF
d_call: NA; j_call: TRBJ2-7; v_call: TRBV4-2; clone_size: medium-sized; cdr3_nt: TGTGCCAGCAGCCAAGAGCAGGGGAGCTCCTACGAGCAGTACTTC; cdr3_aa: CASSQEQGSSYEQYF
d_call: NA; j_call: TRBJ2-7; v_call: TRBV6-2/TRBV6-3; clone_size: NA; cdr3_nt: TGTGCCAGCACCCCGGCGGGCCTACCCTACGAGCAGTACTTC; cdr3_aa: CASTPAGLPYEQYF
d_call: TRBD2; j_call: TRBJ2-5; v_call: TRBV7-9; clone_size: NA; cdr3_nt: TGTGCCAGCAGCTTAGGGCTAGCGGATCAAGAGACCCAGTACTTC; cdr3_aa: CASSLGLADQETQYF
d_call: TRBD1; j_call: TRBJ2-1; v_call: TRBV12-3/TRBV12-4; clone_size: NA; cdr3_nt: TGTGCCAGCAGCCTCAACAGGGGTTATGAGCAGTTCTTC; cdr3_aa: CASSLNRGYEQFF
d_call: NA; j_call: TRBJ2-1; v_call: TRBV11-3; clone_size: NA; cdr3_nt: TGTGCCAGCAGCACCTCCTACAATGAGCAGTTCTTC; cdr3_aa: CASSTSYNEQFF
d_call: NA; j_call: TRBJ1-1; v_call: TRBV28; clone_size: NA; cdr3_nt: TGTGCCAGCACCCTGACAGTGAGGAGCACTGAAGCTTTCTTT; cdr3_aa: CASTLTVRSTEAFF
d_call: TRBD2; j_call: TRBJ2-1; v_call: TRBV6-5; clone_size: NA; cdr3_nt: TGTGCCAGCAGTCAACTAGCGGGAGGGTTGAATGAGCAGTTCTTC; cdr3_aa: CASSQLAGGLNEQFF
d_call: NA; j_call: TRBJ1-5; v_call: TRBV10-3; clone_size: NA; cdr3_nt: TGTGCCATCAGTGAACTGACGGGAGGGCAGCCCCAGCATTTT; cdr3_aa: CAISELTGGQPQHF
d_call: NA; j_call: TRBJ1-2; v_call: TRBV5-4; clone_size: NA; cdr3_nt: TGTGCCAGCAGCACGAGCGACAGGCAGGCTAGCTATGGCTACACCTTC; cdr3_aa: CASSTSDRQASYGYTF
d_call: NA; j_call: TRBJ1-6; v_call: TRBV7-2; clone_size: NA; cdr3_nt: TGTGCCAGCAGCTTAGGGCATCGACAGGCGGTACTTTCACCCCTCCACTTT; cdr3_aa: CASSLGHRQAVLSPLHF
d_call: NA; j_call: TRBJ2-2; v_call: TRBV5-4; clone_size: NA; cdr3_nt: TGTGCCAGCAGCTTCGCTAGAATGAGGTCCACCGGGGAGCTGTTTTTT; cdr3_aa: CASSFARMRSTGELFF
d_call: NA; j_call: TRBJ1-5; v_call: TRBV4-1; clone_size: NA; cdr3_nt: TGCGCCAGCAGCCAAGCGGCCGGTCAGCCCCAGCATTTT; cdr3_aa: CASSQAAGQPQHF
d_call: NA; j_call: TRBJ2-7; v_call: TRBV10-3; clone_size: NA; cdr3_nt: TGTGCCATCAGCTGGGACCCGCGGGAGCAGTACTTC; cdr3_aa: CAISWDPREQYF
d_call: NA; j_call: TRBJ2-3; v_call: TRBV7-8; clone_size: NA; cdr3_nt: TGTGCCAGCAGCTTAGGGTTGACAGACACGCAGTATTTT; cdr3_aa: CASSLGLTDTQYF
d_call: NA; j_call: TRBJ2-3; v_call: TRBV5-1; clone_size: NA; cdr3_nt: TGCGCCAGCAGCTATAATACAGATACGCAGTATTTT; cdr3_aa: CASSYNTDTQYF
d_call: NA; j_call: TRBJ2-1; v_call: TRBV29-1; clone_size: once; cdr3_nt: TGCAGCGTCCCCCGGGACTTGATCAATGAGCAGTTCTTC; cdr3_aa: CSVPRDLINEQFF
d_call: NA; j_call: TRBJ1-3; v_call: TRBV28; clone_size: NA; cdr3_nt: TGTGCCAGCAGGAAAGTCCAGGGAAACACCATATATTTT; cdr3_aa: CASRKVQGNTIYF
d_call: NA; j_call: TRBJ2-5; v_call: TRBV15; clone_size: NA; cdr3_nt: TGTGCCACCAGCAGAGATCAGGGGCAAGAGACCCAGTACTTC; cdr3_aa: CATSRDQGQETQYF
d_call: NA; j_call: TRBJ1-2; v_call: TRBV4-3; clone_size: NA; cdr3_nt: TGCGCCAGCAGCCAAGATCAGGGGTTTCACGATGGCTACACCTTC; cdr3_aa: CASSQDQGFHDGYTF
d_call: NA; j_call: TRBJ1-2; v_call: TRBV29-1; clone_size: NA; cdr3_nt: TGCAGCCCCAGCGTCTATGGCTACACCTTC; cdr3_aa: CSPSVYGYTF
d_call: NA; j_call: TRBJ2-1; v_call: TRBV6-5; clone_size: NA; cdr3_nt: TGTGCCAGCAGCACAGGGAGGAAAGGGGTCAATGAGCAGTTCTTC; cdr3_aa: CASSTGRKGVNEQFF
d_call: TRBD2; j_call: TRBJ2-1; v_call: TRBV2; clone_size: NA; cdr3_nt: TGTGCCAGCGGCGAGGGACTAGCGGGACGAAATGAGCAGTTCTTC; cdr3_aa: CASGEGLAGRNEQFF
d_call: TRBD2; j_call: TRBJ2-1; v_call: TRBV7-2; clone_size: NA; cdr3_nt: TGTGCCAGCAGCAAAAAAACTAGCGACACCTACAATGAGCAGTTCTTC; cdr3_aa: CASSKKTSDTYNEQFF
d_call: NA; j_call: TRBJ1-3; v_call: TRBV7-2; clone_size: NA; cdr3_nt: TGTGCCAGCAGCTCAACAGGAAGCCCTGGAAACACCATATATTTT; cdr3_aa: CASSSTGSPGNTIYF
d_call: NA; j_call: TRBJ1-2; v_call: TRBV5-4; clone_size: NA; cdr3_nt: TGTGCCAGCAGCTTGTTGGAGCTTTTTGGCTACACCTTC; cdr3_aa: CASSLLELFGYTF
d_call: NA; j_call: TRBJ1-2; v_call: TRBV7-8; clone_size: NA; cdr3_nt: TGTGCCAGCAGCTTCTCCTTCATCCCAGGGCATTTC; cdr3_aa: CASSFSFIPGHF
d_call: NA; j_call: TRBJ1-2; v_call: TRBV28; clone_size: NA; cdr3_nt: TGTGCCAGCAGTTTCAGGGGTTATGGCTACACCTTC; cdr3_aa: CASSFRGYGYTF
d_call: NA; j_call: TRBJ1-6; v_call: TRBV7-2; clone_size: once; cdr3_nt: TGTGCCAGCAGCCCCACCCTCTCCTATAATTCACCCCTCCACTTT; cdr3_aa: CASSPTLSYNSPLHF
d_call: NA; j_call: TRBJ2-3; v_call: TRBV7-3; clone_size: NA; cdr3_nt: TGTGCCAGCAGCGCCACGGGCACGACTAGGACAGATACGCAGTATTTT; cdr3_aa: CASSATGTTRTDTQYF
d_call: NA; j_call: TRBJ2-7; v_call: TRBV3-1/TRBV3-2; clone_size: NA; cdr3_nt: TGTGCCAGCAGCCAACAGGGGTTCCGGGAGCAGTACTTC; cdr3_aa: CASSQQGFREQYF
d_call: NA; j_call: TRBJ2-1; v_call: TRBV6-4; clone_size: NA; cdr3_nt: TGTGCCAGCAGTGTTGGAGCGAGCTCCTACAATGAGCAGTTCTTC; cdr3_aa: CASSVGASSYNEQFF
d_call: NA; j_call: TRBJ1-1; v_call: TRBV18; clone_size: NA; cdr3_nt: TGTGCCAGCTCCCTCTGGGGGCTTGGCACTGAAGCTTTCTTT; cdr3_aa: CASSLWGLGTEAFF
d_call: TRBD1; j_call: TRBJ1-6; v_call: TRBV6-6; clone_size: NA; cdr3_nt: TGTGCCAGCAGCCAGGACAGGGTCTTACTTTCACCCCTCCACTTT; cdr3_aa: CASSQDRVLLSPLHF
d_call: TRBD2; j_call: TRBJ2-1; v_call: TRBV7-9; clone_size: NA; cdr3_nt: TGTGCCAGCAGCTCCGGGACTAGCGGACACAATGAGCAGTTCTTC; cdr3_aa: CASSSGTSGHNEQFF
d_call: NA; j_call: TRBJ1-2; v_call: TRBV7-3; clone_size: NA; cdr3_nt: TGTGCCAGCAGCTCTTTTACCGGGACAACAGGAGGTGGCTACACCTTC; cdr3_aa: CASSSFTGTTGGGYTF
d_call: NA; j_call: TRBJ1-2; v_call: TRBV7-8; clone_size: NA; cdr3_nt: TGTGCCAGCAGCTTATCTCTCGTTAGGGCGGGGGGCTACACCTTC; cdr3_aa: CASSLSLVRAGGYTF
d_call: TRBD1; j_call: TRBJ2-7; v_call: TRBV5-1; clone_size: NA; cdr3_nt: TGCGCCAGCAGGCCTGGACAGGGGAGGTACGAGCAGTACTTC; cdr3_aa: CASRPGQGRYEQYF
d_call: TRBD2; j_call: TRBJ2-7; v_call: TRBV9; clone_size: NA; cdr3_nt: TGTGCCAGCAGCGTAGGACGGGAGGCCACGCAATCCTACGAGCAGTACTTC; cdr3_aa: CASSVGREATQSYEQYF